This TCR beta chain was retrieved from a study of blood T cell repertoires in COVID-19. Profiled with immunoSEQ multiplex PCR; TCRdb holds only in-frame clones, not every one. The sample lists about 61,000 clones; around nine tenths were seen once. Germline V lookup: CDR1 SGHRS, CDR2 YFSETQ. This CDR3 region has 15 residues. V was clipped by 4 bases and J by 4 bases; unmatched bases: 8. This chain links TRBV5-1 with TRBJ1-1; 9 nucleotides line up with TRBD1. This receptor was taken from a woman aged 45 to 65 with active or convalescent COVID-19. Sequences were obtained from peripheral blood. This chain's CDR3 is CASSQGTGLITEAFF. The CDR3 DNA is TGCGCCAGCAGCCAAGGGACAGGGTTAATCACTGAAGCTTTCTTT.